Below, 10 T cell receptor beta chains from the same sample are listed, as sequenced in a study of T cells expressing NK-cell markers. TCRdb reanalyzed the 5' RACE reads, giving one entry per CDR3 protein sequence and no DNA. Its listing shows about 260,000 distinct CDR3 sequences. Sequenced sample: blood T cells: a sorted CD56 or NKG2C T cell subset, CD4+ or CD8+ T cells, or bulk PBMC T cells (not recorded which). These receptors were obtained from a man between 18 and 35 years old in good health.

Here the CDR3 reads CATSHGLAENNEQFF. This chain uses TRBV24-1 with TRBJ2-1; the TRBD2 assignment by TCRdb is unverifiable without DNA. Germline loops: CDR1 KGHDR, CDR2 SFDVKD. The CDR3 runs 15 residues.

The chain combines TRBV19 with TRBJ2-1; TCRdb outputs TRBD1, but without DNA this stays unchecked. This CDR3 spans 15 amino acids. From germline, CDR1 is LNHDA and CDR2 SQIVND (reference sequence). The CDR3 protein is CASTPTGGLYNEQFF. Looking up the rest from reference TRBV19 and TRBJ2-1 gives the full variable domain: DGGITQSPKYLFRKEGQNVTLSCEQNLNHDAMYWYRQDPGQGLRLIYYSQIVNDFQKGDIAEGYSVSREKKESFPLTVTSAQKNPTAFYLCASTPTGGLYNEQFFGPGTRLTVL.

The rearrangement uses TRBV14 and TRBJ2-1; TCRdb picks TRBD1, but there is no DNA to check that call. CDR3 length equals 14 residues. Germline V lookup: CDR1 SGHDN, CDR2 FVKESK. This CDR3 reads CASSPGSAYNEQFF.

The chain couples TRBV12-3 or TRBV12-4 to TRBJ2-1; TCRdb names TRBD2, which stays unverified in the absence of DNA. CDR3 size: 16 residues. The CDR3 protein is CASRDPGVATYNEQFF.

The rearrangement links TRBV18 to TRBJ1-3; checking the TCRdb D call of TRBD1 is not possible without DNA. CDR3 length equals 16 residues. CDR1 is KGHSH and CDR2 is LQKENI in the germline V gene. The CDR3: CASSPPGGTSGNTIYF.

The CDR3 sequence: CSARASSGSFLGGDTQYF. The chain is built from TRBV20-1 and TRBJ2-3; without DNA, the TCRdb call of TRBD1 cannot be checked. Germline lookup yields CDR1 DFQATT and CDR2 SNEGSKA (reference sequence). This CDR3 contains 18 residues.

The chain links TRBV5-1 to TRBJ2-3; TCRdb calls TRBD1, which cannot be checked without DNA. The CDR3 is 18 amino acids. The germline V gene has CDR1 SGHRS and CDR2 YFSETQ. CDR3 in amino acids: CASSSPGGRLANTDTQYF.

This chain connects TRBV11-1 to TRBJ2-1; TCRdb's D gene call, TRBD2, goes unchecked for lack of DNA. Germline V gene data show CDR1 as SGHAT and CDR2 as FQDESV (reference sequence). The CDR3 loop spans 21 amino acids. The CDR3 region is CASSVARGLAGFLSSYNEQFF.

This chain joins TRBV20-1 and TRBJ1-5; as DNA is missing, the TRBD1 call by TCRdb cannot be tested. Germline V gene data show CDR1 as DFQATT and CDR2 as SNEGSKA (reference sequence). This CDR3 comprises 14 residues. CDR3: CSAKTGKESQPQHF.

This chain connects TRBV29-1 to TRBJ1-2. The length of the CDR3 is 13 residues. Germline loops: CDR1 SQVTM, CDR2 ANQGSEA. CDR3 region: CSVEEMGSLGYTF.